This T cell receptor beta chain is from a study of T cell responses to AZD1222 COVID-19 vaccine. Notes on the study in general: In a largely white British group with more females than males, clonal diversity was possibly underestimated.

CDR1 is LGHNA and CDR2 is YNFKEQ in the germline V gene. The length of the CDR3 is 16 residues. The junction had 9 bases not matched to a gene; V was cut back by 3 bases and J by 4 bases. Details on this clone: Its antigen is unknown.

Profiling relied on immunoSEQ multiplex PCR, and the TCRdb table lists in-frame clones only, not all of them. The sample has 140,000 or so clones, roughly 87% seen once. The TCR sequence derives from an adult who received the MenACWY meningococcal vaccine as a control. The rearrangement joins TRBV4-2 to TRBJ1-2; TRBD1 agrees at 9 bases. The specimen comprised peripheral blood, sampled 28 days after the second dose of the MenACWY control vaccine. Here the CDR3 reads CASSHDGTGKGYGYTF. The CDR3 DNA reads TGTGCCAGCAGCCACGACGGGACAGGGAAGGGCTATGGCTACACCTTC.